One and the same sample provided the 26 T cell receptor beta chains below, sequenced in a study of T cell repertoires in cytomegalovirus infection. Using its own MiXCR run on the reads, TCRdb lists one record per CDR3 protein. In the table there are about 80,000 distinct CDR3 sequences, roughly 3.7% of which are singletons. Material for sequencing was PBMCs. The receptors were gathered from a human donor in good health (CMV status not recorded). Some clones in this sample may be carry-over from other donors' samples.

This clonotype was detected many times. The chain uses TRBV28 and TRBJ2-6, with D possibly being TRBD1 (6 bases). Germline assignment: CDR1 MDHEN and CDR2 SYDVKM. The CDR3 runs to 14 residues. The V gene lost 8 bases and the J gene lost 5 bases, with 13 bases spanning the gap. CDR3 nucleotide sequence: TGTGCCAGCTTACAGGGTTCCTGGGCCAACGTCCTGACTTTC. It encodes CASLQGSWANVLTF.

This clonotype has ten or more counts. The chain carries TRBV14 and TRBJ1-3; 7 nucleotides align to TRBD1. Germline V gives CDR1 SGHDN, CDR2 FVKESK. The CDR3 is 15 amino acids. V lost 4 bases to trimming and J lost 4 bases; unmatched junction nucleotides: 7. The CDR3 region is CASSPSTGYGNTIYF. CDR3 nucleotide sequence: TGTGCCAGCAGCCCCTCGACAGGGTACGGAAACACCATATATTTT.

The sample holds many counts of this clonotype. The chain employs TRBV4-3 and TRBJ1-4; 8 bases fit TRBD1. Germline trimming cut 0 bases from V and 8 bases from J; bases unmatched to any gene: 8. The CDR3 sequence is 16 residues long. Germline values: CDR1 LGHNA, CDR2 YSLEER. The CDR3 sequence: CASSQDEGQEGEKLFF. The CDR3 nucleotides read TGCGCCAGCAGCCAAGACGAGGGACAGGAAGGAGAAAAACTGTTTTTT.

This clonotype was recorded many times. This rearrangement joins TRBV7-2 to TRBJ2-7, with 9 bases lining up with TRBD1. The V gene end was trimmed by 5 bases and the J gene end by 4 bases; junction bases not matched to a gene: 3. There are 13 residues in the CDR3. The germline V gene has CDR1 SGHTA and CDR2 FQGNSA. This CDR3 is CASSPDRGYEQYV. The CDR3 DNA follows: TGTGCCAGCAGCCCGGACAGGGGTTACGAGCAGTACGTC.

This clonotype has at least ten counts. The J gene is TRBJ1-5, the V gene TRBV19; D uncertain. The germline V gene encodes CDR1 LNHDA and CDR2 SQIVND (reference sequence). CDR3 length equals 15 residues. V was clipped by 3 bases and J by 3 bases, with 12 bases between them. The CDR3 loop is CASSIQALYNQPQHF. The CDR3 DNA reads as TGTGCCAGTAGTATCCAGGCACTATACAATCAGCCCCAGCATTTT.

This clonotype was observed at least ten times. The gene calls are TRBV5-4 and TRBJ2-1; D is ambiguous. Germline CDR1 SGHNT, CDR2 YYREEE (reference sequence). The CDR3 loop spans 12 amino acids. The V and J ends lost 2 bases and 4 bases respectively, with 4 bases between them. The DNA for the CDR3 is TGTGCCAGCAGCTTACAATACAATGAGCAGTTCTTC. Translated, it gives CASSLQYNEQFF. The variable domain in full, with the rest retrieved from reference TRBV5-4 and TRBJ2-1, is ETGVTQSPTHLIKTRGQQVTLRCSSQSGHNTVSWYQQALGQGPQFIFQYYREEENGRGNFPPRFSGLQFPNYSSELNVNALELDDSALYLCASSLQYNEQFFGPGTRLTVL.

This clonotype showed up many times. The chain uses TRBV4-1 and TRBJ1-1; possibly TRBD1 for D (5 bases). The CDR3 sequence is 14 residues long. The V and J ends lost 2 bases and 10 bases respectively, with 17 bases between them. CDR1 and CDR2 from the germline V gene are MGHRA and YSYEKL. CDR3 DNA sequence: TGCGCCAGCAGCCAACCAATGGGGCAGGGTGCAGCTTTCTTT. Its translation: CASSQPMGQGAAFF.

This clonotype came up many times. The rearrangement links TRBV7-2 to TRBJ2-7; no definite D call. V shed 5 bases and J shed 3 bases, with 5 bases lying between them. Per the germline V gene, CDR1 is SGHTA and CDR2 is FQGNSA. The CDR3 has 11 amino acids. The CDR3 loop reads CASSQLYEQYF. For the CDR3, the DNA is TGTGCCAGCAGCCAACTCTACGAGCAGTACTTC.

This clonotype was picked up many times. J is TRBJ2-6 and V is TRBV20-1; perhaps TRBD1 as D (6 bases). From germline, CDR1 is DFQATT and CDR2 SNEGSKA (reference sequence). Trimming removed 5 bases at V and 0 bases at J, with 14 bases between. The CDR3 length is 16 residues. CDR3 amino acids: CSAYPGQSSGANVLTF. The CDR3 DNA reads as TGCAGTGCTTACCCGGGACAAAGCTCTGGGGCCAACGTCCTGACTTTC.

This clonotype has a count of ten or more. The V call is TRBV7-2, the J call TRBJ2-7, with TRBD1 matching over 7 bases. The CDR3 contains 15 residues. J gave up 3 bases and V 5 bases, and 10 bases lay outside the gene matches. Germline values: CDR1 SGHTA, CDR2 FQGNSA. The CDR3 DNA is TGTGCCAGCAGCGCAATGGGACAGTTGGTCTACGAGCAGTACTTC. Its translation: CASSAMGQLVYEQYF. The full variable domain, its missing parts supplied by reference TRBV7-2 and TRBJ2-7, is GAGVSQSPSNKVTEKGKDVELRCDPISGHTALYWYRQSLGQGLEFLIYFQGNSAPDKSGLPSDRFSAERTGGSVSTLTIQRTQQEDSAVYLCASSAMGQLVYEQYFGPGTRLTVT.

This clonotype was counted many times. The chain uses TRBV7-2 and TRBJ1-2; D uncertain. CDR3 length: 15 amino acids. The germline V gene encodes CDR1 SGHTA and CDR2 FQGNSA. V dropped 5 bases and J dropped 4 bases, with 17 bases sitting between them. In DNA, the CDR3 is TGTGCCAGCAGCCCTCCCTCGTTTCGGGGCTATGGCTACACCTTC. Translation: CASSPPSFRGYGYTF.

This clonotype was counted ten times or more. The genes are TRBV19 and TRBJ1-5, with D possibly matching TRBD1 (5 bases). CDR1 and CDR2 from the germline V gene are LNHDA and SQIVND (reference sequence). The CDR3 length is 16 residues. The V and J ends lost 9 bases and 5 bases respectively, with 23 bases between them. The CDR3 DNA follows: TGTGCCAGCAAACCTGGCGGGGCCCTCTCATATCAGCCCCAGCATTTT. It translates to CASKPGGALSYQPQHF. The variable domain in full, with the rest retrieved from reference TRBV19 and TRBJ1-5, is DGGITQSPKYLFRKEGQNVTLSCEQNLNHDAMYWYRQDPGQGLRLIYYSQIVNDFQKGDIAEGYSVSREKKESFPLTVTSAQKNPTAFYLCASKPGGALSYQPQHFGDGTRLSIL.

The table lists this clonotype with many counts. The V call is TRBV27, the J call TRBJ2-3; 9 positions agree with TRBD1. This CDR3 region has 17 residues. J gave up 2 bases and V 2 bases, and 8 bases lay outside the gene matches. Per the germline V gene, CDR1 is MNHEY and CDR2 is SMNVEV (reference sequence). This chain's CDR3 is CASSLPNRGRFTDTQYF. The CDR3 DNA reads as TGTGCCAGCAGTTTACCGAACAGGGGGCGGTTCACAGATACGCAGTATTTT.

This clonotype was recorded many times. CDR3 in DNA: TGCAGTGCTAGAGATCTCGTGAGGGGCGCAGATACGCAGTATTTT. It codes for CSARDLVRGADTQYF. The chain joins TRBV20-1 to TRBJ2-3; possibly TRBD1 or TRBD2 for D (5 bases each). This CDR3 region has 15 residues. Between the trimmed V and J ends, which lost 0 bases and 4 bases, there was a span of 14 bases. The germline CDR1 and CDR2 sequences are DFQATT and SNEGSKA (reference sequence).

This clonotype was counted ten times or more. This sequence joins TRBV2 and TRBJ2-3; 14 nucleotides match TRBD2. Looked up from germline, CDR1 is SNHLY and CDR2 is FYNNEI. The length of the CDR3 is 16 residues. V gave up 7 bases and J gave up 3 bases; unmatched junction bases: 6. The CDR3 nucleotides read TGTGCCAGCACCCGGGGACTAGCGGGGGTTACAGATACGCAGTATTTT. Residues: CASTRGLAGVTDTQYF.

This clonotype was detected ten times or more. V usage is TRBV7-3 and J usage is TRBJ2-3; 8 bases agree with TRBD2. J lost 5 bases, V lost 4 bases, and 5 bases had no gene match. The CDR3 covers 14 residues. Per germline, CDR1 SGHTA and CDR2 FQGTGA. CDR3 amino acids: CASSSGGILDTQYF. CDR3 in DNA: TGTGCCAGCAGCTCGGGGGGGATCCTAGATACGCAGTATTTT. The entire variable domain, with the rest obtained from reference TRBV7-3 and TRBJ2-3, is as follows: GAGVSQTPSNKVTEKGKYVELRCDPISGHTALYWYRQSLGQGPEFLIYFQGTGAADDSGLPNDRFFAVRPEGSVSTLKIQRTERGDSAVYLCASSSGGILDTQYFGPGTRLTVL.

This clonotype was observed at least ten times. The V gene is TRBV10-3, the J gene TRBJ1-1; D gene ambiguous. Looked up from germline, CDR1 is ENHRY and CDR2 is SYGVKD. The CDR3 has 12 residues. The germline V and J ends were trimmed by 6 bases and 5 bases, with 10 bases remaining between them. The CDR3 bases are TGTGCCATCAGGAAGGAGGAGACTGAAGCTTTCTTT. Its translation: CAIRKEETEAFF.

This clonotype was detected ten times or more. CDR3 region: CSARAEVRLSEAFF. The CDR3 coding sequence is TGCAGTGCTAGGGCTGAGGTCCGTCTCTCTGAAGCTTTCTTT. This chain connects TRBV20-1 to TRBJ1-1; no clear D gene. The V gene lost 3 bases and the J gene lost 6 bases, with 17 bases spanning the gap. Germline-derived CDR1 and CDR2 are DFQATT and SNEGSKA (reference sequence). The CDR3 sequence is 14 residues long.

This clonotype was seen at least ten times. The CDR3 DNA is TGCAGCGTTGTGGACGCGGGGGGGCCAGCAGATACGCAGTATTTT. Translated, it gives CSVVDAGGPADTQYF. The rearrangement links TRBV29-1 to TRBJ2-3; 9 positions agree with TRBD2. The CDR3 is made up of 15 amino acids. Trimming removed 4 bases from V and 4 bases from J; junction bases left unmatched: 9. Germline V gene data show CDR1 as SQVTM and CDR2 as ANQGSEA.

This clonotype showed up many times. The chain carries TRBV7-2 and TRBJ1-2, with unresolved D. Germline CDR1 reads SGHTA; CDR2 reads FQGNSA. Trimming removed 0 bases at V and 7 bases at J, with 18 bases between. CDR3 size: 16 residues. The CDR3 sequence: CASSLARSAGVGGYTF. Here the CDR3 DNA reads TGTGCCAGCAGCTTAGCGCGGTCAGCTGGTGTAGGTGGCTACACCTTC.

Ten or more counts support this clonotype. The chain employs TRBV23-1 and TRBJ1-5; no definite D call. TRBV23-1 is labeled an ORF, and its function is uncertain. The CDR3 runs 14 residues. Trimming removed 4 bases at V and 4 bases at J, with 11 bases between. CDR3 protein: CASSRNRKNQPQHF. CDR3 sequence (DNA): TGCGCCAGCAGTCGAAACAGAAAAAATCAGCCCCAGCATTTT.

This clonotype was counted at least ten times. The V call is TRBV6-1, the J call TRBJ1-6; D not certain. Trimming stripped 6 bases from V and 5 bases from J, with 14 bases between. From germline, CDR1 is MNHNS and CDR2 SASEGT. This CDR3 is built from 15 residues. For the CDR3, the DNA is TGTGCCAGCAGCTCCCGGGTAAGAGATAATTCACCCCTCCACTTT. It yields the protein CASSSRVRDNSPLHF.

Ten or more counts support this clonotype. DNA for the CDR3: TGTGCCAGCCAAGACAACTTGGGGGGCCTCCGGAATGAGCAGTTCTTC. Its protein is CASQDNLGGLRNEQFF. The chain uses TRBV28 and TRBJ2-1; D might be TRBD1 or TRBD2, each matching 6 bases. Germline V CDR1 and CDR2: MDHEN, SYDVKM. Trimming cost V 8 bases and J 7 bases, with 24 bases left between them. This CDR3 region has 16 residues.

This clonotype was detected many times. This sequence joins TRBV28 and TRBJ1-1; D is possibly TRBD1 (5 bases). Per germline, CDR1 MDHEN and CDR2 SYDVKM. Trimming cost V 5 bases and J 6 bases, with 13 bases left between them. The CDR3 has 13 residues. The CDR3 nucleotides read TGTGCCAGCAGTGTCGAGGGGTACGCTGAAGCTTTCTTT. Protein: CASSVEGYAEAFF.

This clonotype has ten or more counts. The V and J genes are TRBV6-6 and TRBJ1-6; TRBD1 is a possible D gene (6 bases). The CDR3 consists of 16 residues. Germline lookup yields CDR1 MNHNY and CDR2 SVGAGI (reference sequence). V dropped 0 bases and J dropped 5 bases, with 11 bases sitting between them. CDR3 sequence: CASSYSQGGNNSPLHF. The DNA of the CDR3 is TGTGCCAGCAGTTACTCCCAAGGGGGGAATAATTCACCCCTCCACTTT.

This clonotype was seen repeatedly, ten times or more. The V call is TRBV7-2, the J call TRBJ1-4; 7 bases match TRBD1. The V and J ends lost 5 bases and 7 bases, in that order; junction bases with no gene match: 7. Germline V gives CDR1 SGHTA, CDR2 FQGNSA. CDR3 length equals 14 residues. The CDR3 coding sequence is TGTGCCAGCAGCATTACAGGGGCGGGTGAAAAACTGTTTTTT. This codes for CASSITGAGEKLFF. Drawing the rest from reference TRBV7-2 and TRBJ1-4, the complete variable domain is GAGVSQSPSNKVTEKGKDVELRCDPISGHTALYWYRQSLGQGLEFLIYFQGNSAPDKSGLPSDRFSAERTGGSVSTLTIQRTQQEDSAVYLCASSITGAGEKLFFGSGTQLSVL.